This entry concerns a single TCR beta chain. Its antigen remains unknown. The sample comes from a study of cytomegalovirus exposure and HLA in healthy donors. Turning to the study itself: Within an early data release were 65 million to 90 million unique TCRs drawn from HLA-typed donors. Study-level findings and limits: A later analysis linked a missense DCLRE1C variant to TCR beta V- and J-gene trimming. In a later analysis, an Asian-associated ancestry cluster reportedly showed fewer N-insertions than the roughly 700-donor mean.

Amplification used 60 Vbeta primers and 13 Jbeta primers. The method was immunoSEQ multiplex PCR; TCRdb's version includes in-frame clones alone and lacks a portion of them. The table records 90,000 to 110,000 clones, approximately 69% of them present only once. The sequence was obtained from a man between 25 and 39 years old in good health and CMV-seronegative. Specimen: PBMCs.

This chain's CDR3 is CASGWHLGSNSYEQYF. The CDR3 DNA follows: TGTGCTAGTGGTTGGCATCTCGGGAGTAACTCCTACGAGCAGTACTTC. J is TRBJ2-7 and V is TRBV12-5, with D maybe TRBD2 (6 bases). V was pared by 4 bases and J by 0 bases, with 16 bases between. The CDR3 consists of 16 residues. Germline V CDR1 and CDR2: LGHNT, FRNRAP.